These 26 T cell receptor beta chains were sequenced from one sample in a study of blood T cell repertoires in COVID-19. This table comes from immunoSEQ multiplex PCR, and its TCRdb copy is limited to in-frame clones, with some not included. The sample records 150,000 to 200,000 clones, about four fifths being singletons. The source material was peripheral blood. Source of these receptors: a woman between 35 and 50 years old with COVID-19, enrolled during active disease.

A word on this clone: The same CDR3 arises from other DNA sequences in this sample as well. J is TRBJ1-2 and V is TRBV18; D possibly corresponds to TRBD1 (5 bases). Trimming took 2 bases from V and 2 from J, leaving 6 bases between them. CDR1 and CDR2 from the germline V gene are KGHSH and LQKENI. The CDR3 length is 13 residues. The CDR3 nucleotides read TGTGCCAGCTCACCAGACAGCAACTATGGCTACACCTTC. Translating it yields CASSPDSNYGYTF.

The chain links TRBV7-6 to TRBJ2-2, with D perhaps matching TRBD2 (7 bases). The CDR3 spans 17 residues. Germline CDR1 is SGHVS and CDR2 is FNYEAQ. V was shortened by 3 bases and J by 3 bases, with 17 bases between the two germline ends. The CDR3 here is CASSLITRGAYTGELFF. The CDR3 region has the DNA TGTGCCAGCAGCTTGATAACCCGGGGGGCCTACACCGGGGAGCTGTTTTTT. The full variable domain, rest sourced from reference TRBV7-6 and TRBJ2-2, is GAGVSQSPRYKVTKRGQDVALRCDPISGHVSLYWYRQALGQGPEFLTYFNYEAQQDKSGLPNDRFSAERPEGSISTLTIQRTEQRDSAMYRCASSLITRGAYTGELFFGEGSRLTVL.

V usage is TRBV6-6 and J usage is TRBJ1-2; 8 bases are shared with TRBD1. The trim removed 7 bases at V and 1 base at J, leaving 5 bases unmatched. The CDR3 contains 14 residues. Germline-derived CDR1 and CDR2 are MNHNY and SVGAGI (reference sequence). The CDR3 nucleotides read TGTGCCAGCACCGACAGGGGACGTAACTATGGCTACACCTTC. Amino acid sequence: CASTDRGRNYGYTF.

The rearrangement joins TRBV6-5 to TRBJ1-4; the D gene is possibly TRBD1 (6 bases). Trimming removed 2 bases from V and 0 bases from J, with 7 bases in between. This CDR3 is built from 15 residues. Germline V lookup: CDR1 MNHEY, CDR2 SVGAGI. The CDR3 loop is CASSYGQTTNEKLFF. For the CDR3, the DNA is TGTGCCAGCAGTTACGGACAGACAACTAATGAAAAACTGTTTTTT.

The chain recombines TRBV11-1 with TRBJ1-5; possible D gene TRBD1, 6 bases. V dropped 6 bases and J dropped 7 bases, with 13 bases sitting between them. The germline V gene has CDR1 SGHAT and CDR2 FQDESV (reference sequence). This CDR3 is 13 amino acids long. CDR3 nucleotides: TGTGCCAGCAGTCGGACAGTACAGCAGCCCCAGCATTTT. Protein: CASSRTVQQPQHF.

The V and J genes are TRBV6-6 and TRBJ1-6; D call uncertain. The germline V gene has CDR1 MNHNY and CDR2 SVGAGI (reference sequence). The CDR3 sequence is 12 residues long. Trimming cost V 10 bases and J 7 bases, with 11 bases left between them. Here the CDR3 reads CATASGNSPLHF. The CDR3 nucleotides read TGTGCCACCGCCTCAGGCAATTCACCCCTCCACTTT.

This clone is a singleton in its sample. The rearrangement uses TRBV10-3 and TRBJ1-3; 10 bases line up with TRBD1. CDR1 and CDR2 from the germline V gene are ENHRY and SYGVKD. The CDR3 runs to 15 residues. Trimming cost V 2 bases and J 2 bases; bases outside gene matches: 0. The DNA of the CDR3 is TGTGCCATCAGTGAGGGGACAGGGGCTGGAAACACCATATATTTT. Its protein product is CAISEGTGAGNTIYF.

The chain is built from TRBV7-9 and TRBJ1-1; 7 bases align to TRBD1. The CDR3 length is 14 residues. V shed 3 bases, J shed 3 bases, and the junction held 4 bases outside the gene matches. Germline CDR1 is SEHNR and CDR2 is FQNEAQ (reference sequence). CDR3 sequence reads: CASSFKDRYTEAFF. In DNA, the CDR3 is TGTGCCAGCAGCTTCAAGGACAGGTACACTGAAGCTTTCTTT.

This sequence joins TRBV19 and TRBJ1-5, with D hard to call. This CDR3 has 15 amino acids. Germline-derived CDR1 and CDR2 are LNHDA and SQIVND (reference sequence). With 1 base removed from V and 6 bases from J, the gap between germline ends came to 13 bases. The CDR3: CASSIVGPPGQPQHF. In DNA form, the CDR3 reads TGTGCCAGTAGTATAGTTGGCCCCCCAGGTCAGCCCCAGCATTTT.

This clone was seen only a few times. This sequence joins TRBV10-3 and TRBJ2-3; unclear D gene. Trimming stripped 3 bases from V and 1 base from J, with 8 bases between. The CDR3 is 14 amino acids. Germline assignment: CDR1 ENHRY and CDR2 SYGVKD. This chain's CDR3 is CAISESTGTDTQYF. The CDR3 DNA reads TGTGCCATCAGTGAATCGACTGGCACAGATACGCAGTATTTT.

The chain couples TRBV29-1 to TRBJ1-2, with D hard to call. The CDR3 contains 12 residues. The germline gives CDR1 SQVTM, CDR2 ANQGSEA. Trimming removed 5 bases at V and 2 bases at J, with 9 bases between. The CDR3 region has the DNA TGCAGCGTTTGGACGGGGAACTATGGCTACACCTTC. It translates to CSVWTGNYGYTF.

V usage is TRBV2 and J usage is TRBJ2-1, with a possible D match to TRBD1 (6 bases). The CDR3 sequence is 16 residues long. Germline V gene data show CDR1 as SNHLY and CDR2 as FYNNEI. The germline V and J ends were trimmed by 1 base and 1 base, with 11 bases remaining between them. Written as DNA, the CDR3 is TGTGCCAGCAGTGAAGTAACAGGGAAATCCTACAATGAGCAGTTCTTC. Amino acids: CASSEVTGKSYNEQFF.

Points on this clone: Other DNA variants within this sample encode the same CDR3. The rearrangement joins TRBV5-1 to TRBJ1-6; D ambiguous. The CDR3 covers 13 residues. Germline-derived CDR1 and CDR2 are SGHRS and YFSETQ. V lost 2 bases to trimming and J lost 7 bases, with 7 bases between them. The CDR3 spells CASSFNRNSPLHF. In DNA, the CDR3 is TGCGCCAGCAGCTTCAACAGAAATTCACCCCTCCACTTT.

This sequence joins TRBV6-5 and TRBJ1-2; the D is unclear. Germline V CDR1 and CDR2: MNHEY, SVGAGI. Trimming took 6 bases from V and 5 from J, leaving 13 bases between them. CDR3 size: 13 residues. The CDR3 sequence is CASRLDGVYGYTF. The CDR3, as DNA: TGTGCCAGCAGGCTGGACGGGGTTTATGGCTACACCTTC.

The chain employs TRBV12-3 or TRBV12-4 and TRBJ1-2; D might be TRBD1 (5 bases). There are 13 residues in the CDR3. Trimming stripped 1 base from V and 6 bases from J, with 9 bases between. CDR3 in amino acids: CASSLGQGDGYTF. The CDR3, as DNA: TGTGCCAGCAGTTTAGGGCAGGGCGATGGCTACACCTTC.

This chain connects TRBV27 to TRBJ2-3; 9 bases are a match to TRBD2. In germline, CDR1 is MNHEY, CDR2 SMNVEV (reference sequence). This CDR3 region has 17 residues. The trim removed 8 bases at V and 3 bases at J, leaving 15 bases unmatched. CDR3 region: CASRPPLLAGKTDTQYF. CDR3 nucleotides: TGTGCCAGCCGTCCCCCCCTCCTAGCGGGAAAAACAGATACGCAGTATTTT.

The rearrangement links TRBV3-1 (or the pseudogene TRBV3-2) to TRBJ2-3; TRBD2 matches 11 bases. The germline gives CDR1 LGHDT, CDR2 YNNKEL (reference sequence). J was trimmed by 5 bases and V by 4 bases; bases with no gene match: 8. This CDR3 comprises 16 residues. CDR3 nucleotides: TGTGCCAGCAGCCCCCTAGCGGGAGGCCCCATAGATACGCAGTATTTT. It encodes CASSPLAGGPIDTQYF.

The rearrangement uses TRBV9 and TRBJ1-3; D not certain. There are 13 residues in the CDR3. Deletions cut 0 bases from V and 4 bases from J, with 5 bases between. Germline CDR1 SGDLS, CDR2 YYNGEE. The CDR3 spells CASSVDGGNTIYF. CDR3 DNA sequence: TGTGCCAGCAGCGTAGACGGGGGAAACACCATATATTTT.

The chain is built from TRBV19 and TRBJ1-2, with 9 bases aligning to TRBD1. Germline V lookup: CDR1 LNHDA, CDR2 SQIVND (reference sequence). The CDR3 has 14 residues. Trimming cost V 6 bases and J 8 bases; bases outside gene matches: 10. CDR3 nucleotide sequence: TGTGCCAGTAGCATACAGGGGGCTTTAGACGGCTACACCTTC. It translates to CASSIQGALDGYTF.

This chain connects TRBV27 to TRBJ2-7; D might be TRBD2 (6 bases). The V gene's germline CDR1 is MNHEY and CDR2 SMNVEV (reference sequence). The CDR3 is 14 residues long. V was shortened by 4 bases and J by 3 bases, with 13 bases between the two germline ends. The CDR3, as DNA: TGTGCCAGCAGTTCTCTCCGGGAGTACTACGAGCAGTACTTC. Translated: CASSSLREYYEQYF.

This rearrangement joins TRBV5-1 to TRBJ2-2; TRBD2 agrees at 7 bases. V lost 4 bases to trimming and J lost 4 bases; unmatched junction nucleotides: 7. CDR1 and CDR2 (germline): SGHRS, YFSETQ. This CDR3 region has 15 residues. CDR3 sequence reads: CASSRDYTSTGELFF. The DNA for the CDR3 is TGCGCCAGCAGCCGGGACTACACGAGCACCGGGGAGCTGTTTTTT. Looking up the rest from reference TRBV5-1 and TRBJ2-2 gives the full variable domain: KAGVTQTPRYLIKTRGQQVTLSCSPISGHRSVSWYQQTPGQGLQFLFEYFSETQRNKGNFPGRFSGRQFSNSRSEMNVSTLELGDSALYLCASSRDYTSTGELFFGEGSRLTVL.

Details on this clone: Compared with germline, one end of the junction differs, possibly owing to a read error. The rearrangement links TRBV20-1 to TRBJ1-2; the D gene is possibly TRBD1 (6 bases). From germline, CDR1 is DFQATT and CDR2 SNEGSKA (reference sequence). This CDR3 is built from 11 residues. The CDR3 reads CSARGDRLLAF. The CDR3 DNA reads as TGCAGTGCTAGAGGAGACAGGCTCTTAGCCTTC.

The V and J genes are TRBV27 and TRBJ1-2, with 7 bases that match TRBD1. This CDR3 is built from 14 residues. CDR1 and CDR2 from the germline V gene are MNHEY and SMNVEV (reference sequence). With V trimmed by 3 bases and J by 8 bases, 9 bases remained unmatched. CDR3 sequence reads: CASSFDRAYRGYTF. CDR3 sequence (DNA): TGTGCCAGCAGTTTCGACAGGGCCTATAGGGGCTACACCTTC.

The chain carries TRBV6-5 and TRBJ1-2; D might be TRBD1 (6 bases). The CDR3 extends over 13 amino acids. V was trimmed by 6 bases and J by 4 bases, leaving 12 bases between them. Per the germline V gene, CDR1 is MNHEY and CDR2 is SVGAGI. The CDR3: CASSLQGSYGYTF. The CDR3 region has the DNA TGTGCCAGCAGCTTACAGGGATCCTATGGCTACACCTTC.

This rearrangement joins TRBV24-1 to TRBJ2-1; a weak D match, TRBD1 (6 bases). CDR1 is KGHDR and CDR2 is SFDVKD in the germline V gene. V gave up 4 bases and J gave up 10 bases, with 16 bases separating them. This CDR3 spans 14 amino acids. CDR3 residues: CATSEQGRYGEQFF. The CDR3 bases are TGTGCCACCAGTGAACAGGGAAGGTACGGAGAGCAGTTCTTC.

The gene calls are TRBV10-1 and TRBJ2-3; a possible D gene is TRBD2 (5 bases). Germline loops: CDR1 WNHNN, CDR2 SYGVQD (reference sequence). The CDR3 has 15 amino acids. V lost 5 bases and J lost 2, with 14 bases in between. Written as DNA, the CDR3 is TGCGCCAGCAGTTTAGCGACCCCGATCACAGATACGCAGTATTTT. It translates to CASSLATPITDTQYF.